These 26 T cell receptor beta chains originate from one sample sequenced in a study of T cells in Graves' hyperthyroidism and ophthalmopathy. There were TCR beta CDR3 regions amplified from RNA transcripts. TCR CDR3 underwent first-round RT-PCR with the HTBI primer set. TCRdb re-derived calls from the multiplex PCR reads in MiXCR, one entry per CDR3 protein. The sample has hundreds of thousands of distinct CDR3 sequences; 14% to 15% are singletons. Specimen: blood. The receptors originated from a man in his late teens or twenties with Graves' ophthalmopathy.

The rearrangement links TRBV7-6 to TRBJ1-1; 10 bases align to TRBD1. CDR1 and CDR2 (germline): SGHVS, FNYEAQ. The V segment lost 1 base and the J segment 0 bases; nucleotides outside the gene matches: 5. This CDR3 spans 17 amino acids. CDR3 DNA: TGTGCCAGCAGCTTAGTGGGACAGGGGATAATGAACACTGAAGCTTTCTTT. It yields the protein CASSLVGQGIMNTEAFF.

This clonotype came up many times. The chain combines TRBV11-2 with TRBJ2-1, with 10 bases matching TRBD2. The CDR3 runs 15 residues. Trimming at V came to 6 bases and at J to 9 bases, leaving 11 bases not matched to a gene. The germline CDR1 and CDR2 sequences are SGHAT and FQNNGV. CDR3: CASSYTSGNFGEQFF. The CDR3 DNA follows: TGTGCCAGCAGTTACACTAGCGGGAACTTTGGTGAGCAGTTCTTC.

J is TRBJ1-2 and V is TRBV7-2; 7 bases are a match to TRBD1. Germline CDR1 reads SGHTA; CDR2 reads FQGNSA. The CDR3 has 15 residues. V dropped 4 bases and J dropped 0; count of bases not matched to a gene: 5. As DNA, the CDR3 is TGTGCCAGCAGCTCAGCAGGGGGAACTAACTATGGCTACACCTTC. Residues: CASSSAGGTNYGYTF.

This clonotype has only a few counts. V gene TRBV5-4 combines with J gene TRBJ1-4, with D tentatively TRBD1 (5 bases). Trimming cost V 9 bases and J 8 bases, with 23 bases left between them. The CDR3 has 15 residues. Per germline, CDR1 SGHNT and CDR2 YYREEE (reference sequence). DNA for the CDR3: TGTGCCACCCAATCCCGACAGTCGAGCGGGGAAAAACTGTTTTTT. It yields the protein CATQSRQSSGEKLFF.

This clonotype was counted only a few times. The J gene is TRBJ2-3, the V gene TRBV12-3 or TRBV12-4; D not certain. The CDR3 runs 13 residues. V was cut by 2 bases and J by 4 bases, with 7 bases left in between. The CDR3 nucleotides read TGTGCCAGCAGTTTATTTGGAGCAGATACGCAGTATTTT. Translation: CASSLFGADTQYF.

This sequence joins TRBV6-2 or TRBV6-3 and TRBJ1-4; D is uncertain. There are 13 residues in the CDR3. V was pared by 7 bases and J by 5 bases, with 11 bases between. The V gene's germline CDR1 is MNHEY and CDR2 SVGEGT. The CDR3 loop reads CASTRSSNEKLFF. The CDR3 coding sequence is TGTGCCAGCACTAGGTCTTCAAATGAAAAACTGTTTTTT.

In this sample, this clonotype turned up many times. V is TRBV7-2 and J is TRBJ2-7; 9 positions agree with TRBD1. Germline CDR1 is SGHTA and CDR2 is FQGNSA. J was trimmed by 7 bases and V by 3 bases; bases with no gene match: 7. CDR3 length equals 14 residues. The CDR3 nucleotides are TGTGCCAGCAGCTTGGACAGGGGTTTGGGAGAGCAGTACTTC. Translation: CASSLDRGLGEQYF.

This clonotype was detected a few times. The rearrangement links TRBV5-1 to TRBJ2-5, with D possibly matching TRBD1 (6 bases). The CDR3 is made up of 14 amino acids. Trimming removed 4 bases from V and 2 bases from J, with 12 bases in between. Germline V gene sequence: CDR1 SGHRS, CDR2 YFSETQ. The CDR3 DNA is TGCGCCAGCAGCACAACAGGGTTTCAAGAGACCCAGTACTTC. It codes for CASSTTGFQETQYF.

This clonotype has at least ten counts. CDR3 bases: TGTGCCAGCAGCCAAGGAACTCTGGGGGCTTTCTTT. It specifies CASSQGTLGAFF. The rearrangement joins TRBV3-1 to TRBJ1-1, with D uncertain. Between the trimmed V and J ends, which lost 1 base and 11 bases, there was a span of 11 bases. The CDR3 has 12 residues. Germline values: CDR1 LGHDT, CDR2 YNNKEL (reference sequence).

In its sample, this clonotype was seen many times. This sequence joins TRBV5-6 and TRBJ2-7; D uncertain. V lost 1 base and J 6 bases, leaving 14 bases between the germline ends. Germline V gives CDR1 SGHDT, CDR2 YYEEEE. The CDR3 is made up of 14 amino acids. The CDR3 bases are TGTGCCAGCAGCTTGATGGCGGCCGCATCCGAGCAGTACTTC. Translation: CASSLMAAASEQYF.

This clonotype showed up many times. This chain joins TRBV28 and TRBJ2-1; possibly TRBD1 for D (5 bases). The CDR3 has 16 residues. V lost 11 bases to trimming and J lost 3 bases, with 23 bases between them. Germline V gene lookup returns CDR1 MDHEN and CDR2 SYDVKM. The CDR3 DNA reads TGTGCCGCTAGGAACAAGGACACTGTACTCTACAATGAGCAGTTCTTC. Translating it yields CAARNKDTVLYNEQFF.

The genes are TRBV12-3 or TRBV12-4 and TRBJ1-6, with TRBD1 matching 8 bases. V lost 8 bases and J lost 3; bases outside the gene matches: 9. This CDR3 spans 16 amino acids. The CDR3 DNA is TGTGCCAGCGGCCTCACAGGGGGTAGCTATAATTCACCCCTCCACTTT. As protein: CASGLTGGSYNSPLHF.

In its sample, this clonotype was seen many times. The chain recombines TRBV7-3 with TRBJ2-7, with 12 bases lining up with TRBD2. J was trimmed by 4 bases and V by 6 bases; bases with no gene match: 4. Germline CDR1 SGHTA, CDR2 FQGTGA. This CDR3 comprises 14 residues. This chain's CDR3 is CASRSLAGGYEQYF. Written as DNA, the CDR3 is TGTGCCAGCAGGAGCCTAGCGGGAGGGTACGAGCAGTACTTC.

This chain links TRBV6-1 with TRBJ1-3; D not resolved. Per germline, CDR1 MNHNS and CDR2 SASEGT. This CDR3 has 14 amino acids. Trimming took 6 bases from V and 7 from J, leaving 16 bases between them. CDR3 in DNA: TGTGCCAGCAGCCCAAAACTACTCGGGAACACCATATATTTT. Translation gives CASSPKLLGNTIYF.

In its sample, this clonotype was seen a few times. V and J are TRBV12-3 or TRBV12-4 and TRBJ1-4, with D tentatively TRBD1 (6 bases). The V end was cut by 4 bases, the J end by 4 bases, with 10 bases between. The CDR3 runs 14 residues. CDR3 sequence reads: CASSYNRDNEKLFF. CDR3 nucleotide sequence: TGTGCCAGCAGTTACAACAGGGATAATGAAAAACTGTTTTTT.

The chain has TRBV19 and TRBJ2-2, with a weak D call TRBD2 (5 bases). V lost 6 bases, J lost 4 bases, and 15 bases lay in between. The germline V gene has CDR1 LNHDA and CDR2 SQIVND (reference sequence). The CDR3 extends over 15 amino acids. DNA of the CDR3: TGTGCCAGTAGGGACTCGACCTCCGGCACCGGGGAGCTGTTTTTT. Its translation is CASRDSTSGTGELFF.

A single count supports this clonotype. This clone may be a read error of a much larger clone one base away. This chain links TRBV6-2 or TRBV6-3 with TRBJ2-3; no reliable D call. The CDR3 length is 17 residues. The germline gives CDR1 MNHEY, CDR2 SVGEGT. The CDR3 nucleotides are TGTGCCAACAGTTACTCCCCCCCTAGTTGGGGTGCAGATACGCAGTATTTT. It is translated as CANSYSPPSWGADTQYF.

This clonotype was detected ten times or more. CDR3 nucleotide sequence: TGTGCCAGCAGTGGCGGCAGCGGATATAGCAATCAGCCCCAGCATTTT. Its protein is CASSGGSGYSNQPQHF. The chain has TRBV2 and TRBJ1-5; D is undetermined. Trimming removed 4 bases from V and 0 bases from J, with 13 bases in between. The germline CDR1 and CDR2 sequences are SNHLY and FYNNEI. The CDR3 is 16 amino acids. The whole variable domain, filled in from reference TRBV2 and TRBJ1-5, reads EPEVTQTPSHQVTQMGQEVILRCVPISNHLYFYWYRQILGQKVEFLVSFYNNEISEKSEIFDDQFSVERPDGSNFTLKIRSTKLEDSAMYFCASSGGSGYSNQPQHFGDGTRLSIL.

This clonotype was seen repeatedly, ten times or more. V is TRBV11-2 and J is TRBJ2-7; D unclear. Looked up from germline, CDR1 is SGHAT and CDR2 is FQNNGV. V dropped 1 base and J dropped 3 bases, with 7 bases sitting between them. This CDR3 is built from 13 residues. The chain's CDR3 is CASSLGTNYEQYF. In DNA form, the CDR3 reads TGTGCCAGCAGCTTAGGGACGAACTACGAGCAGTACTTC.

Only a few counts were recorded for this clonotype. A much larger clonotype is one base distant, so this may be a read error. The chain links TRBV7-8 to TRBJ2-6; D possibly corresponds to TRBD1 (6 bases). The CDR3 has 16 amino acids. Germline CDR1 and CDR2: SGHVS and FQNEAQ. V lost 7 bases to trimming and J lost 2 bases, with 15 bases between them. CDR3 loop: CASNSQWGPGANVLTF. The CDR3, as DNA: TGTGCCAGCAACTCCCAGTGGGGGCCTGGGGCCAACGTCCTGACTTTC.

This clonotype was seen more than once but under ten times. The J gene is TRBJ2-7, the V gene TRBV19; 8 bases match TRBD2. Germline CDR1 reads LNHDA; CDR2 reads SQIVND (reference sequence). The CDR3 covers 15 residues. Trimming removed 6 bases from V and 8 bases from J; junction bases left unmatched: 15. The DNA of the CDR3 is TGTGCCAGTAGGGCACTATCCGCGGGGGGAGGCAAGCAGTACTTC. It yields the protein CASRALSAGGGKQYF.

The CDR3 nucleotides are TGTGCCAGCAGAGGACTAGCGGGGGGGCGATCCTACAATGAGCAGTTCTTC. Translation gives CASRGLAGGRSYNEQFF. J is TRBJ2-1 and V is TRBV27; TRBD2 agrees at 15 bases. Germline values: CDR1 MNHEY, CDR2 SMNVEV (reference sequence). CDR3 length: 17 amino acids. Losses at the gene ends were 6 bases for V and 1 base for J; bases not matched to a gene: 4.

V usage is TRBV27 and J usage is TRBJ2-1; 9 nucleotides agree with TRBD2. The germline V gene has CDR1 MNHEY and CDR2 SMNVEV (reference sequence). V was clipped by 3 bases and J by 7 bases; unmatched bases: 7. This CDR3 is built from 15 residues. The CDR3 region has the DNA TGTGCCAGCAGTTTCGGGCTAGCGGGAAGAAATGAGCAGTTCTTC. Translated, it gives CASSFGLAGRNEQFF.

The V call is TRBV30, the J call TRBJ2-7; a possible D gene is TRBD1 (6 bases). V lost 5 bases and J 3 bases, leaving 14 bases between the germline ends. Germline V gene sequence: CDR1 GTSNPN, CDR2 SVGIG (reference sequence). The CDR3 has 13 amino acids. The CDR3 DNA reads TGTGCCTGGGGGGGCGCTGCCTACTACGAGCAGTACTTC. This codes for CAWGGAAYYEQYF.

This clonotype was seen a single time. A junction end diverges from the germline sequence, so it may reflect a read error. This rearrangement joins TRBV7-3 to TRBJ2-1; 9 bases map to TRBD2. Germline-derived CDR1 and CDR2 are SGHTA and FQGTGA. The CDR3 contains 16 residues. The CDR3 DNA follows: TGTGCCAGCAGCCCCAATAGCGGGAGCTCCTACAATGAGCAATCCTTC. It encodes CASSPNSGSSYNEQSF. Full variable domain (missing parts from reference TRBV7-3 and TRBJ2-1): GAGVSQTPSNKVTEKGKYVELRCDPISGHTALYWYRQSLGQGPEFLIYFQGTGAADDSGLPNDRFFAVRPEGSVSTLKIQRTERGDSAVYLCASSPNSGSSYNEQSFGPGTRLTVL.

This chain joins TRBV5-1 and TRBJ2-4, with D perhaps being TRBD1 or TRBD2 (5 bases each). Germline V gene sequence: CDR1 SGHRS, CDR2 YFSETQ. Trimming took off 6 bases at V and 6 bases at J, with 13 bases between the two ends. CDR3 length: 13 amino acids. CDR3 in DNA: TGCGCCAGCATGGGGGAAGCTCTAAACATTCAGTACTTC. Its translation: CASMGEALNIQYF.